This TCR beta chain is drawn from a study of T cell responses to AZD1222 COVID-19 vaccine. Sequenced by immunoSEQ multiplex PCR; TCRdb stores in-frame clones only, minus some. This sample yields around 88,000 clones, of which 85% to 90% are seen a single time; 9% to 12% belongs to the top ten. Germline CDR1 reads SQVTM; CDR2 reads ANQGSEA. V shed 0 bases and J shed 8 bases, with 7 bases lying between them. This CDR3 is built from 12 residues. The chain recombines TRBV29-1 with TRBJ1-4; D remains unclear. The clonotype originates from an adult in good health. This sample comprised peripheral blood, obtained on day 0 of MenACWY control vaccination. CDR3 residues: CSVEDGGEKLFF. The CDR3 nucleotides read TGCAGCGTTGAAGATGGAGGGGAAAAACTGTTTTTT. Based on the CDR3 plus reference TRBV29-1 and TRBJ1-4, the full variable domain is SAVISQKPSRDICQRGTSLTIQCQVDSQVTMMFWYRQQPGQSLTLIATANQGSEATYESGFVIDKFPISRPNLTFSTLTVSNMSPEDSSIYLCSVEDGGEKLFFGSGTQLSVL.